Shown below are 9 T cell receptor beta chains from a single sample sequenced in a study of T cells expressing NK-cell markers. Each CDR3 protein gets one entry in TCRdb, which reprocessed the 5' RACE reads and gives no DNA. In total, the table holds 200,000 to 300,000 distinct CDR3 sequences. The source material was blood T cells: a sorted CD56 or NKG2C T cell subset, CD4+ or CD8+ T cells, or bulk PBMC T cells (not recorded which). The receptors stem from a man younger than 30 in good health.

This rearrangement joins TRBV20-1 to TRBJ1-4. The germline V gene has CDR1 DFQATT and CDR2 SNEGSKA (reference sequence). The CDR3 extends over 11 amino acids. CDR3 protein: CSARQSEKLFF.

The CDR3 reads CSAKQQPFSGTSQFF. The gene calls are TRBV20-1 and TRBJ2-1; the D gene TCRdb calls, TRBD2, cannot be checked with no DNA. Germline-derived CDR1 and CDR2 are DFQATT and SNEGSKA (reference sequence). The CDR3 covers 15 residues.

The chain links TRBV11-2 to TRBJ2-1. This CDR3 contains 16 residues. Germline V CDR1 and CDR2: SGHAT, FQNNGV. The CDR3 sequence: CASSLDLPSSYNEQFF.

This chain joins TRBV19 and TRBJ2-4; the TCRdb D gene call, TRBD2, has no DNA to confirm it. Germline lookup yields CDR1 LNHDA and CDR2 SQIVND (reference sequence). This CDR3 has 19 residues. CDR3 sequence reads: CASGTGYPSGNIAKNIQYF.

The V gene is TRBV27, the J gene TRBJ2-7; TCRdb selects TRBD1, and the lack of DNA leaves this call unchecked. Germline V CDR1 and CDR2: MNHEY, SMNVEV (reference sequence). The CDR3 contains 15 residues. CDR3 sequence: CASSPQGTGIYEQYF.

This chain uses TRBV24-1 with TRBJ2-7; TCRdb indicates TRBD1, and absent DNA this call remains unverified. This CDR3 has 14 residues. Looked up from germline, CDR1 is KGHDR and CDR2 is SFDVKD. The CDR3 spells CATSDLNGGYEQYF.

The CDR3 is CASSLAGVPVSGANVLTF. This chain links TRBV5-6 with TRBJ2-6; TCRdb indicates TRBD1, and absent DNA this call remains unverified. Germline CDR1 SGHDT, CDR2 YYEEEE. CDR3 length: 18 amino acids.

The chain joins TRBV6-2 or TRBV6-3 to TRBJ2-7; TCRdb proposes TRBD1, but this gene call is untestable without DNA. CDR1 is MNHEY, CDR2 SVGEGT, per germline. This CDR3 region has 16 residues. The CDR3 sequence: CASSKQPGQRAYEQYF.

The chain uses TRBV6-2 or TRBV6-3 and TRBJ2-4; TCRdb's assignment of TRBD1 cannot be checked, as there is no DNA. The V gene's germline CDR1 is MNHEY and CDR2 SVGEGT. The CDR3 has 13 residues. CDR3 region: CASSPAVVSIQYF.